This T cell receptor (beta chain) was identified during a study of response to subunit inactivated influenza vaccine. Whole-study results and caveats: The authors suggested that every seasonal influenza vaccination recruits few new T cells.

With respect to this clonotype: The target antigen is unknown.

Trimming took off 5 bases at V and 15 bases at J, with 14 bases between the two ends. Germline V gene lookup returns CDR1 SEHNR and CDR2 FQNEAQ (reference sequence). The CDR3 runs to 11 residues. TCRdb redid the calling of the RT-PCR reads with MiXCR, one entry per CDR3 protein. Of about 540,000 distinct CDR3 sequences listed, under 30% are singletons. These sequences were also reported in another study, on T cells expressing NK-cell markers. That paper adds: Beta-chain TCR cDNA was generated via 5'RACE template switching with UMIs. Seven of the eight sequenced donors were classified as HCMV-seropositive, and one was classified as seronegative.

The chain links TRBV7-9 to TRBJ2-1; D is perhaps TRBD2 (7 bases). This specimen consisted of CD4+ T cells sorted from PBMCs, obtained 12 days after vaccination. The receptor comes from a man in his forties or fifties who received an inactivated influenza vaccine. In DNA, the CDR3 is TGTGCCAGCAGCCAATCCGGGGGGCTGTTCTTC. Protein: CASSQSGGLFF.